Below, one T cell receptor (beta chain) is given with its context. What it binds is not known. This specimen comes from a study of early T cells in non-severe SARS-CoV-2 infection. Overall study context: Bulk RNA from unsorted whole blood was sequenced; chains were unpaired.

The CDR3 totals 14 residues. Study findings and constraints: Matching results from VDJdb favored anti-spike CD8 responses, leaving private and CD4 specificities undetected.

Unique molecular identifiers were attached to individual cDNA molecules. TCRdb independently ran MiXCR on the 5' RACE reads; one entry per CDR3 protein. Found here are over 20,000 distinct CDR3 sequences, about 4.4% of them singletons; the top ten hold roughly 5%. This clonotype was obtained from an adult who was a healthcare worker with PCR-confirmed SARS-CoV-2 infection or an uninfected control (not recorded which). Input material: whole blood. V is TRBV3-2 and J is TRBJ2-7; TRBD2 is taken as the D call from the table, unchecked against the DNA. TRBV3-2 is a pseudogene segment. The chain's CDR3 is CASSLRGGADEQYF. The CDR3, as DNA: TGTGCCAGCAGCCTCCGGGGAGGGGCTGACGAGCAGTACTTC.